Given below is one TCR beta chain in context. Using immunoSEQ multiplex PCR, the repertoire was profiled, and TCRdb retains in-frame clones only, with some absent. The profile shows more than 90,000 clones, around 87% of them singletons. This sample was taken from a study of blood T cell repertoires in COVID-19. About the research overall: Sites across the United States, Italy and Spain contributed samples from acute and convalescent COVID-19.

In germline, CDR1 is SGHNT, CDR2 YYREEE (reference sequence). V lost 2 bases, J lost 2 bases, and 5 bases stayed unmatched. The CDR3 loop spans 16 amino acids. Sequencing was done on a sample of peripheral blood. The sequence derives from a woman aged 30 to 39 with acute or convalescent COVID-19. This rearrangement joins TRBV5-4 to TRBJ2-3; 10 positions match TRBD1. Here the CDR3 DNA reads TGTGCCAGCAGCTTACCCGGGACAGGGGTCACAGATACGCAGTATTTT. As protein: CASSLPGTGVTDTQYF.